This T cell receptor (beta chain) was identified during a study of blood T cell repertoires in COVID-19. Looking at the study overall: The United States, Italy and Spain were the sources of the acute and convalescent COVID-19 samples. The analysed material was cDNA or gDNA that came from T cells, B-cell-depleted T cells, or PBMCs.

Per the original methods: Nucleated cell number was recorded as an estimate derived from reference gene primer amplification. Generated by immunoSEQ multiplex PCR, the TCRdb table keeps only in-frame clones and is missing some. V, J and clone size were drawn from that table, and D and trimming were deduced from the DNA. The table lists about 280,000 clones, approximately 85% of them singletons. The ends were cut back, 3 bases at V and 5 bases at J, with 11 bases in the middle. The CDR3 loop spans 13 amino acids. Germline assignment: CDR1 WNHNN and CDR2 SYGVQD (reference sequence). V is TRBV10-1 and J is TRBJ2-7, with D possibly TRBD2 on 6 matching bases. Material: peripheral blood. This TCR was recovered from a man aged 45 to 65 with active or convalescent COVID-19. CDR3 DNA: TGCGCCAGCAGTGACCGGCGGGGCAACGAGCAGTACTTC. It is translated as CASSDRRGNEQYF.